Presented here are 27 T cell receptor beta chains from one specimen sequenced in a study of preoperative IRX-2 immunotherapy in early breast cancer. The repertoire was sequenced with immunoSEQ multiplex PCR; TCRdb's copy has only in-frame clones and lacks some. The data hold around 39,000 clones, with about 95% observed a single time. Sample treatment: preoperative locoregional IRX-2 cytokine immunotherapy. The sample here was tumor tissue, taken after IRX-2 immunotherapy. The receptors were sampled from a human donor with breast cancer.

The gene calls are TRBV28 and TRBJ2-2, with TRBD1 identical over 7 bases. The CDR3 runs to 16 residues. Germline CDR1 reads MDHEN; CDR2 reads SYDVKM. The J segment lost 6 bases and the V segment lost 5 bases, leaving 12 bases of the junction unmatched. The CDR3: CASSVDRQGRAGELFF. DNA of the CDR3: TGTGCCAGCAGTGTAGATCGACAGGGCCGGGCCGGGGAGCTGTTTTTT.

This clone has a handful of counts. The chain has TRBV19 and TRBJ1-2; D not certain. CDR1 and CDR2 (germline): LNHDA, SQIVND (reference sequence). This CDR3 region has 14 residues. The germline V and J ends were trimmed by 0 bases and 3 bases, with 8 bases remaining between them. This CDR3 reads CASSIESSDYGYTF. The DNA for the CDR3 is TGTGCCAGTAGTATAGAGTCTTCTGACTATGGCTACACCTTC.

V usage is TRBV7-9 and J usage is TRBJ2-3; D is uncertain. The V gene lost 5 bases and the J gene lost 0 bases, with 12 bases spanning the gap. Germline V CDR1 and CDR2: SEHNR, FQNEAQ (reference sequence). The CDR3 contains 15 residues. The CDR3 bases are TGTGCCAGCAGCCCAGTGTCCACTAGCACAGATACGCAGTATTTT. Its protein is CASSPVSTSTDTQYF.

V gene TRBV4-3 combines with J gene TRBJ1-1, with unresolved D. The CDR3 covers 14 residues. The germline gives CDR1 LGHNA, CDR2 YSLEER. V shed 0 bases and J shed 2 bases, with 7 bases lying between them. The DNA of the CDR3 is TGCGCCAGCAGCCAAGAATGGGGTAACACTGAAGCTTTCTTT. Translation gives CASSQEWGNTEAFF.

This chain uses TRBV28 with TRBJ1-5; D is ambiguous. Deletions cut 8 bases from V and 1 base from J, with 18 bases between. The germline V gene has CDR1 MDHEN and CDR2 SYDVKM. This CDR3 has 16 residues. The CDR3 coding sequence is TGTGCCAGCTCCGTTCCGGGGTTAGGGAGCAATCAGCCCCAGCATTTT. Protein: CASSVPGLGSNQPQHF.

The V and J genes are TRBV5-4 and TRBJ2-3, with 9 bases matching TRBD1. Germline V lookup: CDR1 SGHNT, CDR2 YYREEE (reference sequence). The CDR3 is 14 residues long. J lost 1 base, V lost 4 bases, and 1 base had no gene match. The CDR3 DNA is TGTGCCAGCAGCAGGACAGGGGGCACAGATACGCAGTATTTT. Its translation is CASSRTGGTDTQYF.

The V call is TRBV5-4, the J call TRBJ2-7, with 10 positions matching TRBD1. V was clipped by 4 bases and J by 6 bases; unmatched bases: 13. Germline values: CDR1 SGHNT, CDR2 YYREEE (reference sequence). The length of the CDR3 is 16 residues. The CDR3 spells CASSRLPGQGFGEQYF. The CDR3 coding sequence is TGTGCCAGCAGCCGACTCCCGGGACAGGGGTTCGGCGAGCAGTACTTC.

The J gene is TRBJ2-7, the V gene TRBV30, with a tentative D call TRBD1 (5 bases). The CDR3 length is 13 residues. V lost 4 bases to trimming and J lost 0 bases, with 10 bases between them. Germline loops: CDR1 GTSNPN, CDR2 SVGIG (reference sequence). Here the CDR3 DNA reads TGTGCCTGGACAACAGGAAACTCCTACGAGCAGTACTTC. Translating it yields CAWTTGNSYEQYF. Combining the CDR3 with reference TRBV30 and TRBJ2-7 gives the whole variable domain SQTIHQWPATLVQPVGSPLSLECTVEGTSNPNLYWYRQAAGRGLQLLFYSVGIGQISSEVPQNLSASRPQDRQFILSSKKLLLSDSGFYLCAWTTGNSYEQYFGPGTRLTVT.

The CDR3 bases are TGCAGCGTCCCTGGTAGCTCCTACGAGCAGTACTTC. As protein: CSVPGSSYEQYF. The V and J genes are TRBV29-1 and TRBJ2-7; no reliable D call. The CDR3 extends over 12 amino acids. V was pared by 6 bases and J by 0 bases, with 9 bases between. The germline CDR1 and CDR2 sequences are SQVTM and ANQGSEA.

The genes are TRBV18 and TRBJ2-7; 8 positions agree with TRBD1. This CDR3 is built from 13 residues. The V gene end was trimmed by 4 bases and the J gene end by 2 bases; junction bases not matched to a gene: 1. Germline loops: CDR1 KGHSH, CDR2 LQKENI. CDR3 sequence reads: CASSQQGAYEQYF. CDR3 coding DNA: TGTGCCAGCTCACAACAGGGGGCCTACGAGCAGTACTTC. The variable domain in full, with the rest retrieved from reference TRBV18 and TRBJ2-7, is NAGVMQNPRHLVRRRGQEARLRCSPMKGHSHVYWYRQLPEEGLKFMVYLQKENIIDESGMPKERFSAEFPKEGPSILRIQQVVRGDSAAYFCASSQQGAYEQYFGPGTRLTVT.

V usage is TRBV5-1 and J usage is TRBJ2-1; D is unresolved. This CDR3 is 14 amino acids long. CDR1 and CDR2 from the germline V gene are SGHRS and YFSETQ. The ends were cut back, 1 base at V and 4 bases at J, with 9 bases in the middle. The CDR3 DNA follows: TGCGCCAGCAGCTTGCAAGGGAATTACAATGAGCAGTTCTTC. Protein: CASSLQGNYNEQFF. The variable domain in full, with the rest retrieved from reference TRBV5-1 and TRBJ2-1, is KAGVTQTPRYLIKTRGQQVTLSCSPISGHRSVSWYQQTPGQGLQFLFEYFSETQRNKGNFPGRFSGRQFSNSRSEMNVSTLELGDSALYLCASSLQGNYNEQFFGPGTRLTVL.

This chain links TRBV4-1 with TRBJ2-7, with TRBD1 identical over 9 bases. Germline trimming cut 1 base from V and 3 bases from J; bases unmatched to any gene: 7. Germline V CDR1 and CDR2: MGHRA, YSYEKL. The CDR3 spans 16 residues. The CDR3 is CASSQAAGTGFYEQYF. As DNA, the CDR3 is TGCGCCAGCAGCCAAGCCGCCGGGACAGGGTTCTACGAGCAGTACTTC.

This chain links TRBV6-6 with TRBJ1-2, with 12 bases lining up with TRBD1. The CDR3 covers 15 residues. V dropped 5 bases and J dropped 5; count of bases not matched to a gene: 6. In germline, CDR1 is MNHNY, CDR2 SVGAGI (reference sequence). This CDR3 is CASSHRDRGLYGYTF. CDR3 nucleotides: TGTGCCAGCAGTCACCGGGACAGGGGGCTTTATGGCTACACCTTC.

CDR3 DNA sequence: TGTGCCAGCTCACCTAGGACAGGGAGATTTTTGGGCTACACCTTC. This codes for CASSPRTGRFLGYTF. This sequence joins TRBV18 and TRBJ1-2, with 8 bases identical to TRBD1. The CDR3 runs 15 residues. Unmatched junction bases numbered 11, after V lost 3 bases and J lost 8 bases. Germline V gene sequence: CDR1 KGHSH, CDR2 LQKENI. The whole variable domain, remainder taken from reference TRBV18 and TRBJ1-2, is NAGVMQNPRHLVRRRGQEARLRCSPMKGHSHVYWYRQLPEEGLKFMVYLQKENIIDESGMPKERFSAEFPKEGPSILRIQQVVRGDSAAYFCASSPRTGRFLGYTFGSGTRLTVV.

CDR3 loop: CASSLALSRGGRAGGYTF. CDR3 in DNA: TGTGCCAGCAGCTTAGCGCTATCCAGGGGCGGACGGGCGGGGGGCTACACCTTC. The chain carries TRBV7-8 and TRBJ1-2; possible D gene TRBD1, 6 bases. The CDR3 sequence is 18 residues long. CDR1 and CDR2 from the germline V gene are SGHVS and FQNEAQ. Trimming cost V 0 bases and J 8 bases, with 25 bases left between them.

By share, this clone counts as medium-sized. CDR3 sequence (DNA): TGTGCCAGCAGCGTCCTTGGGAGCGGGGGCGATTTTTTAGGCACCCAGTACTTC. It is translated as CASSVLGSGGDFLGTQYF. The chain joins TRBV9 to TRBJ2-5, with TRBD2 matching 8 bases. The length of the CDR3 is 18 residues. The V segment lost 2 bases and the J segment 8 bases; nucleotides outside the gene matches: 20. From germline, CDR1 is SGDLS and CDR2 YYNGEE.

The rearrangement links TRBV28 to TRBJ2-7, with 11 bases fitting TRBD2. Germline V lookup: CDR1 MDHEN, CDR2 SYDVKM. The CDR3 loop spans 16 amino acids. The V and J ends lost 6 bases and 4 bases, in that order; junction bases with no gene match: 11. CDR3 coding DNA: TGTGCCAGCAGCCTACTCTCTAGCGGGGGGTCGTACGAGCAGTACTTC. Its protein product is CASSLLSSGGSYEQYF.

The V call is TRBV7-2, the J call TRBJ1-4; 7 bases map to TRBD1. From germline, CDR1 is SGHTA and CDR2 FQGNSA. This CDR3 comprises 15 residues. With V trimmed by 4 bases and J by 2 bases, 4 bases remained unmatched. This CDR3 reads CASSSQQGTNEKLFF. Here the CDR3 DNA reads TGTGCCAGCAGCTCACAACAGGGGACTAATGAAAAACTGTTTTTT. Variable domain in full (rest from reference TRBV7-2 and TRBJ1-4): GAGVSQSPSNKVTEKGKDVELRCDPISGHTALYWYRQSLGQGLEFLIYFQGNSAPDKSGLPSDRFSAERTGGSVSTLTIQRTQQEDSAVYLCASSSQQGTNEKLFFGSGTQLSVL.

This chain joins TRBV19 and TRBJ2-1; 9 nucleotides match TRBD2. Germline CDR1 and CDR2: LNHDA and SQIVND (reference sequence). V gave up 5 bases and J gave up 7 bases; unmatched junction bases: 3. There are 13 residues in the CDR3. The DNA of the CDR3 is TGTGCCAGTAGTGTGACTAGCGGTAATGAGCAGTTCTTC. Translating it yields CASSVTSGNEQFF.

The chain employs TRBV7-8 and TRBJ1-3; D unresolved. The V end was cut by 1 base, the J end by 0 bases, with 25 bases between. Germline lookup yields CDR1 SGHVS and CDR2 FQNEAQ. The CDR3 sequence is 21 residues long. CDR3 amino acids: CASSLVKWPIGWLASGNTIYF. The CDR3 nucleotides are TGTGCCAGCAGCTTAGTTAAGTGGCCGATCGGGTGGTTAGCCTCTGGAAACACCATATATTTT.

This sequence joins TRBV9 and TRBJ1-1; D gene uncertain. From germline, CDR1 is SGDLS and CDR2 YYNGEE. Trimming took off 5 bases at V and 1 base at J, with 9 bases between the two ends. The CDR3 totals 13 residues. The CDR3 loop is CASRGKGNTEAFF. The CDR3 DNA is TGTGCCAGCAGAGGCAAGGGGAACACTGAAGCTTTCTTT.

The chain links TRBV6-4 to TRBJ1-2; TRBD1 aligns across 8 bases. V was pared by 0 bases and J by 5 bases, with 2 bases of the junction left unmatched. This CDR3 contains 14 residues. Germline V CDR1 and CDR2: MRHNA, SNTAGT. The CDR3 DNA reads TGTGCCAGCAGTGACTCTGGACAGGGTTATGGCTACACCTTC. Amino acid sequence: CASSDSGQGYGYTF.

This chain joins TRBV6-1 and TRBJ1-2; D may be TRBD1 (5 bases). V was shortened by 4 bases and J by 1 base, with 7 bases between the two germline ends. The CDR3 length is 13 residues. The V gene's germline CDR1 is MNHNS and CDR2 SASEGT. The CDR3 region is CASSGQINYGYTF. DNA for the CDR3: TGTGCCAGCAGTGGACAGATTAACTATGGCTACACCTTC.

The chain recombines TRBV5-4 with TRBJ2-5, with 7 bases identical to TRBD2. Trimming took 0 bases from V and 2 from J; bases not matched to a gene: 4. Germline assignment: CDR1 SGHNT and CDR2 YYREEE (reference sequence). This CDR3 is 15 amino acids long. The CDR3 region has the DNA TGTGCCAGCAGCTTGGTTGGGGGGGGGCAAGAGACCCAGTACTTC. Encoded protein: CASSLVGGGQETQYF.

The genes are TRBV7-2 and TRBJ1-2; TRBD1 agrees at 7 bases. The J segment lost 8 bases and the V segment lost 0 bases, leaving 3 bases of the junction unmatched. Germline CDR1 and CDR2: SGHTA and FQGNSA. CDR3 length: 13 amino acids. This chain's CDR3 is CASSLAPGGGYTF. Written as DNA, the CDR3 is TGTGCCAGCAGCTTAGCACCAGGGGGGGGCTACACCTTC.

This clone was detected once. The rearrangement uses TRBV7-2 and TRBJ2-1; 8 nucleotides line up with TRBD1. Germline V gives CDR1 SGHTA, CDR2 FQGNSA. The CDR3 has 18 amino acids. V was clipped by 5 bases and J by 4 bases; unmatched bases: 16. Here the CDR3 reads CASSPPGPGRGLYNEQFF. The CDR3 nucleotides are TGTGCCAGCAGCCCCCCGGGCCCCGGCAGGGGGCTTTACAATGAGCAGTTCTTC. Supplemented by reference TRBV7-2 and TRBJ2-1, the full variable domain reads GAGVSQSPSNKVTEKGKDVELRCDPISGHTALYWYRQSLGQGLEFLIYFQGNSAPDKSGLPSDRFSAERTGGSVSTLTIQRTQQEDSAVYLCASSPPGPGRGLYNEQFFGPGTRLTVL.

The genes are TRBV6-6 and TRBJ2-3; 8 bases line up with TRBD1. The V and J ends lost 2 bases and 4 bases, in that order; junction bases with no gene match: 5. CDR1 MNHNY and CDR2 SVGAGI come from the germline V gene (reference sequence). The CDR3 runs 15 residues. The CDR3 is CASSYPGQGSDTQYF. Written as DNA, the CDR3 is TGTGCCAGCAGTTACCCCGGACAGGGATCAGATACGCAGTATTTT.